The T cell receptor beta chain described here comes from a study of blood T cell repertoires in COVID-19. Background on the study: Acute and convalescent COVID-19 samples came from the United States, Italy and Spain. In each case, the material was cDNA or gDNA derived from T cells, B-cell-depleted T cells, or PBMCs.

In germline, CDR1 is ENHRY, CDR2 SYGVKD. CDR3 length: 13 residues. Trimming took 4 bases from V and 7 from J; bases not matched to a gene: 7. Original analysis: Using reference gene primer amplification, nucleated cell counts were estimated. Produced via immunoSEQ multiplex PCR; TCRdb's table is partial and in-frame only. V and J calls and clone size are as listed in that table; D and trimming were resolved from the DNA. The sample holds around 97,000 clones, just under 85% seen once. The TCR was taken from an older man with acute or convalescent COVID-19. The J gene is TRBJ2-7, the V gene TRBV10-3; 7 nucleotides match TRBD2. The sequencing sample was made of peripheral blood. The CDR3 protein is CAISALAALEQYF. The DNA of the CDR3 is TGTGCCATCAGTGCCCTAGCGGCCTTGGAGCAGTACTTC.